The sequence of this TCR beta chain was determined in a study of Graves' ophthalmopathy and Graves' hyperthyroidism. In its sample, this clonotype was seen many times. Scientists amplified the TCR beta CDR3 regions from RNA transcripts. Second-round multiplex PCR came after first-round RT-PCR with HTBI primers. TCRdb re-called the multiplex PCR reads through MiXCR, storing one row per CDR3 protein. The sample records 350,000 or so distinct CDR3 sequences, roughly 15% being singletons. The CDR3 length is 15 residues. Germline CDR1 is MNHNS and CDR2 is SASEGT. J was trimmed by 0 bases and V by 4 bases; bases with no gene match: 5.

Sequencing was done on a sample of peripheral blood. The J gene is TRBJ2-7, the V gene TRBV6-1; TRBD2 aligns across 8 bases. This sequence originates from an adult man with Graves' ophthalmopathy. CDR3 protein: CASSGSREASYEQYF. CDR3 DNA sequence: TGTGCCAGCAGTGGCTCGCGGGAGGCCTCCTACGAGCAGTACTTC.